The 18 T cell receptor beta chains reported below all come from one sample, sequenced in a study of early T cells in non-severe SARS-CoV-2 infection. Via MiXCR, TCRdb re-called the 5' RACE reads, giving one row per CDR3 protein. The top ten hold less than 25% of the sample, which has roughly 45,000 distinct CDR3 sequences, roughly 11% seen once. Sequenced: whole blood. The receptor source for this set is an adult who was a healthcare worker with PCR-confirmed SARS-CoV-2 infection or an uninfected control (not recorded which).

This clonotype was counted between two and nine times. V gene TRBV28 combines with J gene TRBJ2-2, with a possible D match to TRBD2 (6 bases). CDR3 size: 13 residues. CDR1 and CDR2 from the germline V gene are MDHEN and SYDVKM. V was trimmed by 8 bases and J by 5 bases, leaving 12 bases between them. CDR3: CASLVSGTGELFF. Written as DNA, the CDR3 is TGTGCCAGCCTAGTCAGCGGGACCGGGGAGCTGTTTTTT.

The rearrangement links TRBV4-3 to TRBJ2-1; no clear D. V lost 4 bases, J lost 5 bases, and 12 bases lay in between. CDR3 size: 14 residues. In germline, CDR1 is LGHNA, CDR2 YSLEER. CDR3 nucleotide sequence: TGCGCCAGCAGCCCATACTGGAGTCACAATGAGCAGTTCTTC. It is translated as CASSPYWSHNEQFF.

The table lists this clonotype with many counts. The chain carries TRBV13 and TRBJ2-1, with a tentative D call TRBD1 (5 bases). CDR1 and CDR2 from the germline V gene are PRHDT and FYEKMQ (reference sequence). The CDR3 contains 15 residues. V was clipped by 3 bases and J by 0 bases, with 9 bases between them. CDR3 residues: CASSLGRNSYNEQFF. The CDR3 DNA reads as TGTGCCAGCAGCTTGGGGCGGAACTCCTACAATGAGCAGTTCTTC.

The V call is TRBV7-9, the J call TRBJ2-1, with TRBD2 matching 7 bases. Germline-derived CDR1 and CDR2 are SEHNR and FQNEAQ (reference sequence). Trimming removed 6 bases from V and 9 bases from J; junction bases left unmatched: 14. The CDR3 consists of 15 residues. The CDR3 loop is CASREMGGSLGEQFF. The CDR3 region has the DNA TGTGCCAGCAGAGAGATGGGCGGGAGTCTTGGTGAGCAGTTCTTC.

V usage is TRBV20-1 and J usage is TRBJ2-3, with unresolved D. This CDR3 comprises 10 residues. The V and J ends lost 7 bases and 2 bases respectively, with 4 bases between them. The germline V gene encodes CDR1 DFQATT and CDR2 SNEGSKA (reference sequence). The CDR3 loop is CSGNTDTQYF. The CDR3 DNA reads TGCAGTGGGAACACAGATACGCAGTATTTT.

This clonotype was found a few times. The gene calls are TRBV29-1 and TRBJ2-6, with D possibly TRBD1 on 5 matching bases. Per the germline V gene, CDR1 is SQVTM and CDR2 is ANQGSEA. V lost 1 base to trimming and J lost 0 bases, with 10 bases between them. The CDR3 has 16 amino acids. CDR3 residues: CSVEGSDNSGANVLTF. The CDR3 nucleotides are TGCAGCGTTGAAGGTTCGGACAACTCTGGGGCCAACGTCCTGACTTTC.

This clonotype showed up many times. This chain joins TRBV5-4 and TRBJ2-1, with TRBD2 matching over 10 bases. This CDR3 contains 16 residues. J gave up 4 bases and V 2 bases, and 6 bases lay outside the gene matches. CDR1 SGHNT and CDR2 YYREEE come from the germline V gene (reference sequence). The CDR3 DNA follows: TGTGCCAGCAGCTTAAGGATAGCGGGAGGTTACAATGAGCAGTTCTTC. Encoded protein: CASSLRIAGGYNEQFF.

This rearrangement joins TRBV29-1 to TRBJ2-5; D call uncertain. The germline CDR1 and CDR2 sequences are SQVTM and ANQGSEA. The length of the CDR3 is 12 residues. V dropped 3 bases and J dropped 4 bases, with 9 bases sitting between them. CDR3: CSVDRSRETQYF. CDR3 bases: TGCAGCGTTGACAGGAGCCGAGAGACCCAGTACTTC.

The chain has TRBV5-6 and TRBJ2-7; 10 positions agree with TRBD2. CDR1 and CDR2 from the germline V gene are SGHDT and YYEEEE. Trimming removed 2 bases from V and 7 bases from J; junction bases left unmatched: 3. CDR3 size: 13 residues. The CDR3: CASSLPTSGEQYF. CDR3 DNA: TGTGCCAGCAGCTTACCGACTAGCGGGGAGCAGTACTTC.

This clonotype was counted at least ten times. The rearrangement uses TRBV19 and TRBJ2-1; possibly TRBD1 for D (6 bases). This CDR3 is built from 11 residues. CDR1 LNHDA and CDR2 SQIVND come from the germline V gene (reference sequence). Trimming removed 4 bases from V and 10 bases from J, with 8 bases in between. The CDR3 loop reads CASSRGTEQFF. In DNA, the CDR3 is TGTGCCAGTAGTAGGGGGACAGAGCAGTTCTTC.

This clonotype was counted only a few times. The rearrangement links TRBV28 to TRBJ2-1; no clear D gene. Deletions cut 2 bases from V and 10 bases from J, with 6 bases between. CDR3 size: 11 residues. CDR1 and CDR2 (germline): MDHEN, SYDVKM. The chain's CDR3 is CASSLNLEQFF. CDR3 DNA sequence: TGTGCCAGCAGTTTAAACCTAGAGCAGTTCTTC. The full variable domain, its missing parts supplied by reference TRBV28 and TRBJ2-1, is DVKVTQSSRYLVKRTGEKVFLECVQDMDHENMFWYRQDPGLGLRLIYFSYDVKMKEKGDIPEGYSVSREKKERFSLILESASTNQTSMYLCASSLNLEQFFGPGTRLTVL.

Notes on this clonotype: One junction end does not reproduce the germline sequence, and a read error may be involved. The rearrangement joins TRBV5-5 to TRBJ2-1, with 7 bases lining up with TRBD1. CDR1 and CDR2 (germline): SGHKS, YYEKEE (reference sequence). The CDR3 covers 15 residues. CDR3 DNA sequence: TGTGCCAGCAGCTTGTACAGGGGAGACTACGATGAGCAGTTCTTC. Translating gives CASSLYRGDYDEQFF.

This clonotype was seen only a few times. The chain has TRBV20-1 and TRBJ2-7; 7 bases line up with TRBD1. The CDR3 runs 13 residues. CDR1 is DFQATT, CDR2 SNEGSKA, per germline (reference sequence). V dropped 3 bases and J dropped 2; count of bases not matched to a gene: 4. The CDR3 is CSARTGITYEQYF. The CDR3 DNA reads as TGCAGTGCTAGGACAGGGATTACCTACGAGCAGTACTTC.

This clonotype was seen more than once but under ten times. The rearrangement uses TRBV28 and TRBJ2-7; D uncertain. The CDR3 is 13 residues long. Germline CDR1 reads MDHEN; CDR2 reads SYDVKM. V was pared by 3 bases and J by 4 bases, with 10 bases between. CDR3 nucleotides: TGTGCCAGCAGTTTCGGACCGAGATACGAGCAGTACTTC. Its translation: CASSFGPRYEQYF.

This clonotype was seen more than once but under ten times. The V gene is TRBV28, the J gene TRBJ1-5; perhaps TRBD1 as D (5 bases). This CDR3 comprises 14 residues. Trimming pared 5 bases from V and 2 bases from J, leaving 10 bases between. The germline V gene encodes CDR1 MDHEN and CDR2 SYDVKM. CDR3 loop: CASSTGVGNQPQHF. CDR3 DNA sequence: TGTGCCAGCAGTACGGGGGTCGGCAATCAGCCCCAGCATTTT. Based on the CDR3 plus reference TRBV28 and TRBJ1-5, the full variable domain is DVKVTQSSRYLVKRTGEKVFLECVQDMDHENMFWYRQDPGLGLRLIYFSYDVKMKEKGDIPEGYSVSREKKERFSLILESASTNQTSMYLCASSTGVGNQPQHFGDGTRLSIL.

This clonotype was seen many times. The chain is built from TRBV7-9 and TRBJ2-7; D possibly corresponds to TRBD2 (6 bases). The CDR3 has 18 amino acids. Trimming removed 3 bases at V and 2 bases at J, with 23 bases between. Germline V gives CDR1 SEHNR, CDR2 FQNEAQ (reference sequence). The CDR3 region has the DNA TGTGCCAGCAGCTTGGGGGGTCACGTGTCGGCATTGCCCTACGAGCAGTACTTC. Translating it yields CASSLGGHVSALPYEQYF.

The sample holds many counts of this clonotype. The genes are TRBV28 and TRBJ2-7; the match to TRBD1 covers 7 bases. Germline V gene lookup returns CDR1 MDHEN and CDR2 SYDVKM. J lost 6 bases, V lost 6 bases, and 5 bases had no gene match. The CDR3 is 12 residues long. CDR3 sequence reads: CASSTGVLEQYF. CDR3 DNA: TGTGCCAGCAGCACAGGGGTGCTCGAGCAGTACTTC.

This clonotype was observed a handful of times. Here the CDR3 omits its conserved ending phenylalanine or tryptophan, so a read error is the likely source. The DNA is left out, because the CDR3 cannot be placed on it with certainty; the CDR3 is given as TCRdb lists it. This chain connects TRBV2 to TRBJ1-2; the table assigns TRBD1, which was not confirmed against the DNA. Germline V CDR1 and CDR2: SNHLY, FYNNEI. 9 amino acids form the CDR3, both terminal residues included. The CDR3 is CASKQGTLS.